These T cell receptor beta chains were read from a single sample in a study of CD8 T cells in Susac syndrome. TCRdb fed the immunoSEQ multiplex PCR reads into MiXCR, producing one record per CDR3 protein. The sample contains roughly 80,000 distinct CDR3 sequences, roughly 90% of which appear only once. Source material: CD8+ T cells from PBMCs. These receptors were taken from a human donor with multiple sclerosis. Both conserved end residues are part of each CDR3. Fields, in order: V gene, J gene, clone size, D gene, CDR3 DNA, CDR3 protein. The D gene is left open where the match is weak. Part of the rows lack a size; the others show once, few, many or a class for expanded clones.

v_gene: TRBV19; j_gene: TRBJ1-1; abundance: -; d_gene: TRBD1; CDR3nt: TGTGCCAGTAGTCCAGGACAGGGGATTCGATACGCTGAAGCTTTCTTT; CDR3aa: CASSPGQGIRYAEAFF
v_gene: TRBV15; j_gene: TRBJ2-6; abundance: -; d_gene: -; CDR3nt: TGTGCCACCAGCAGAGAGGCGGCAGGGGCTTTATCTGGGGCCAACGTCCTGACTTTC; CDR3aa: CATSREAAGALSGANVLTF
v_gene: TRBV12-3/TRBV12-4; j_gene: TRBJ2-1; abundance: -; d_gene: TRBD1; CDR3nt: TGTGCCAGCAGGGCCGGGACAGGGCTCGACAATGAGCAGTTCTTC; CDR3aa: CASRAGTGLDNEQFF
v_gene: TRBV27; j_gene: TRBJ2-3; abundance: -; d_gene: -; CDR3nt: TGTGCCAGCAGTTTGGGACGGTCCGATACGCAGTATTTT; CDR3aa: CASSLGRSDTQYF
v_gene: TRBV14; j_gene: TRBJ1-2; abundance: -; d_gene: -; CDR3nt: TGTGCCAGCAGCCCAGCAAGGACCTATGGCTACACCTTC; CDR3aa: CASSPARTYGYTF
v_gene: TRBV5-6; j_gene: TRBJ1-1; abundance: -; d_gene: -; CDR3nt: TGTGCCAGCAGCTTGGCAGGTCGGGGAAGGTACACTGAAGCTTTCTTT; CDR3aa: CASSLAGRGRYTEAFF
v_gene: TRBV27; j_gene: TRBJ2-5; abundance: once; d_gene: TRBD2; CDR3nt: TGTGCCAGCAGTTTCGTACTAGCGGGATTAGAGACCCAGTACTTC; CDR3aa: CASSFVLAGLETQYF
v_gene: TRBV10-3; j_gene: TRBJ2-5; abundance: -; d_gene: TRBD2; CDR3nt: TGTGCCATCAGTGAGTCGAAAGCTAGCGGGATTAATCGGGAGACCCAGTACTTC; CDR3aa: CAISESKASGINRETQYF
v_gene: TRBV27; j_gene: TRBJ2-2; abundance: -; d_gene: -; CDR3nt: TGTGCCAGCAGTTTAAATCGGGCTAGCCCCGGCACGGTCACCGGGGAGCTGTTTTTT; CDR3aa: CASSLNRASPGTVTGELFF
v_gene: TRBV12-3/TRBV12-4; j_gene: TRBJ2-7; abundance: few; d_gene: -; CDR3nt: TGTGCCAGCACCTTGAGAGGGGACGAGCAGTACTTC; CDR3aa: CASTLRGDEQYF
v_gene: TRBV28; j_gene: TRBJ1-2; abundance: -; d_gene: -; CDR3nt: TGTGCCAGCCTGGGACATTACTATGGCTACACCTTC; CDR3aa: CASLGHYYGYTF
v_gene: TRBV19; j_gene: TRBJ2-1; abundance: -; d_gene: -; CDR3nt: TGTGCCAGTTCGGTACTAGCATCCAATGAGCAGTTCTTC; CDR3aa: CASSVLASNEQFF
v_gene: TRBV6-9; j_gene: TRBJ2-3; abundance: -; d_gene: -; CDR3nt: TGTGCCAGCAGTTATTCAGAAGTGAGATCAGGCACAGATACGCAGTATTTT; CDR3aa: CASSYSEVRSGTDTQYF
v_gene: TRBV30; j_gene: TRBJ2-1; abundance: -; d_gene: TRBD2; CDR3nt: TGTGCCGGCCTGACTAGCATCTACAATGAGCAGTTCTTC; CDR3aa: CAGLTSIYNEQFF
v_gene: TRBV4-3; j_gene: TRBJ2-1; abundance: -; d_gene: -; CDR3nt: TGCGCCAGCAGCCAATCCAGCGGCCGTTTCTACAATGAGCAGTTCTTC; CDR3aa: CASSQSSGRFYNEQFF
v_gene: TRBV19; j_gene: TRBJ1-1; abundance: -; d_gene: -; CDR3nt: TGTGCCAGTAGTAAACGAAACGAAGCTAACGTGAACACTGAAGCTTTCTTT; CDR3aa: CASSKRNEANVNTEAFF
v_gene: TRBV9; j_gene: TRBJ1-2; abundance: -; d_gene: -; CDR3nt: TGTGCCAGCAGCGTACAGGGAAACTATGGCTACACCTTC; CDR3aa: CASSVQGNYGYTF
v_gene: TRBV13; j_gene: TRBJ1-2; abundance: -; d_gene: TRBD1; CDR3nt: TGTGCCAGCAGCTCTCAGATCCGGGACAGGGGAAGTGGCTACACCTTC; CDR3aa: CASSSQIRDRGSGYTF
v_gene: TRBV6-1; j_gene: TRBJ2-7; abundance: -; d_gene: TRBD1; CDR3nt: TGTGCCAGCAGTGGAGGTCCGGGACAGCCCTACGAGCAGTACTTC; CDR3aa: CASSGGPGQPYEQYF
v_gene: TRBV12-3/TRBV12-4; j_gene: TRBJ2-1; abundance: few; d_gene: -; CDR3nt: TGTGCCAGCAGTCTAGGATTCTACAATGAGCAGTTCTTC; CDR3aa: CASSLGFYNEQFF
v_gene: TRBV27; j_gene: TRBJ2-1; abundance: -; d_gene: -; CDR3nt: TGTGCCAGCAGTTGGTGGGCACGGAGCTCCTACAATGAGCAGTTCTTC; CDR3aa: CASSWWARSSYNEQFF
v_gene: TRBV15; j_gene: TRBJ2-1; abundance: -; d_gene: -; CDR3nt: TGTGCCACCAGCAGAGTAGGGGGGTTCGCCTACAATGAGCAGTTCTTC; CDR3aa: CATSRVGGFAYNEQFF
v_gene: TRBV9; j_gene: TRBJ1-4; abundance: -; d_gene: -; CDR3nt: TGTGCCAGCAGCCCCGGCACCTCTGAAAAACTGTTTTTT; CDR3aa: CASSPGTSEKLFF
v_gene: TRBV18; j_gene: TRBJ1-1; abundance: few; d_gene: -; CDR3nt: TGTGCCAGCTCACCAGTTGGGACTGAAGCTTTCTTT; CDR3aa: CASSPVGTEAFF
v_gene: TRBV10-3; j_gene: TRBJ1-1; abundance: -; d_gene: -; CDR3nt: TGTGCCATCAGTGAGATCTCAGGTACTGAAGCTTTCTTT; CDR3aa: CAISEISGTEAFF
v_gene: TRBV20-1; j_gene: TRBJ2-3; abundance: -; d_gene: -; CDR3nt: TGCAGTGCTAGAATCTGGACCTCGTCCGTACGCACAGATACGCAGTATTTT; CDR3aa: CSARIWTSSVRTDTQYF
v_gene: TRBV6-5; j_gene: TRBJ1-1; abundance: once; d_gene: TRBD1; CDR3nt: TGTGCCAGCAGTAACCAGGACAGGGCTGTTCACACTGAAGCTTTCTTT; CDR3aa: CASSNQDRAVHTEAFF
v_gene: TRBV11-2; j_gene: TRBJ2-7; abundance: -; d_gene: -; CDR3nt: TGTGCCAGCAGCGCCAGGGTGGCGGGAAATCCCCCCTACGAGCAGTACTTC; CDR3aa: CASSARVAGNPPYEQYF
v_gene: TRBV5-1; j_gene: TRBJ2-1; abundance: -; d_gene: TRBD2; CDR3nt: TGCGCCAGCAGCCCCCGGGCTAGCGGGATTCACAATGAGCAGTTCTTC; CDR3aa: CASSPRASGIHNEQFF
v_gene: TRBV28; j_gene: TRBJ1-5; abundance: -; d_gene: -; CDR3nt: TGTGCCAGCAGTTTGGGGCAGGGTTTCAGGCAGCCCCAGCATTTT; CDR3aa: CASSLGQGFRQPQHF
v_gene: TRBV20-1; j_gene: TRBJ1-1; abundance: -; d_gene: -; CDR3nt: TGCAGTGCTCTCGTAGGGGAAACTGAAGCTTTCTTT; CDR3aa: CSALVGETEAFF
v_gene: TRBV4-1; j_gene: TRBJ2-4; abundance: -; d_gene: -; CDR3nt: TGCGCCAGCAGCCGGTCTATGGGTGGAAACATTCAGTACTTC; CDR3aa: CASSRSMGGNIQYF
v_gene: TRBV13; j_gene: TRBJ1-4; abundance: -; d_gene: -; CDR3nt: TGTGCCAGCAGCTTAGCCGGCGGGCCTAATGAAAAACTGTTTTTT; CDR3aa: CASSLAGGPNEKLFF
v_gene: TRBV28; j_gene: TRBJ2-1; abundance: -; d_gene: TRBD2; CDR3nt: TGTGCCAGCAGTTTATTCCTAGCGGGAACCTACAATGAGCAGTTCTTC; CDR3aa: CASSLFLAGTYNEQFF
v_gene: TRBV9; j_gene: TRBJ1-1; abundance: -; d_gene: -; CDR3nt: TGTGCCAGCAGCATCGGTAGGAGGGAGGAGACTGAAGCTTTCTTT; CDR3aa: CASSIGRREETEAFF
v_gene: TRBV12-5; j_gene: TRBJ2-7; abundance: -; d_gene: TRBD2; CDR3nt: TGTGCTAGTGGTTTTGCGGGAGGCGCCTACGAGCAGTACTTC; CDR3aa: CASGFAGGAYEQYF
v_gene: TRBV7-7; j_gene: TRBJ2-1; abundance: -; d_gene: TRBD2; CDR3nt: TGTGCCAGCAGCCCGGGACTAGCGGGAGTAACGGGGCATGAGCAGTTCTTC; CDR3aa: CASSPGLAGVTGHEQFF
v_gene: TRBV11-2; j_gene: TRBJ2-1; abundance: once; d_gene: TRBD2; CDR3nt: TGTGCCAGCGGGGGGCTAGCGGGAGTAAGCTCCTACAATGAGCAGTTCTTC; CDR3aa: CASGGLAGVSSYNEQFF
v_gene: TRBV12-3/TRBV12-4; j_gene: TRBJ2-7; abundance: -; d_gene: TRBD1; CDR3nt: TGTGCCAGCAGTACCGGGACAGGGGGCTACGAGCAGTACTTC; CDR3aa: CASSTGTGGYEQYF
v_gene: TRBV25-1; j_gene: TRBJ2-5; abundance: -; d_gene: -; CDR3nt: TGTGCCAGCAGTGAAATGGGTTTCCAAGAGACCCAGTACTTC; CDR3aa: CASSEMGFQETQYF
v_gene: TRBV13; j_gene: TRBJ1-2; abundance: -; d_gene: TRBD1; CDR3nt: TGTGCCAGCAGCTCTTGGGGGCGGGACAGCTCTTCGTATGGCTACACCTTC; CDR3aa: CASSSWGRDSSSYGYTF
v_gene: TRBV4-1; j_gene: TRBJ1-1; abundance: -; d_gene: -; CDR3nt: TGCGCCAGCAGCCAAGATACCCGGATAATTGATTTTGCTGAAGCTTTCTTT; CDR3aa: CASSQDTRIIDFAEAFF
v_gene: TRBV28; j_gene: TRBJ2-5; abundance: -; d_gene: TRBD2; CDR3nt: TGTGCCAGCAGCACCACAAAGATCATAGCGGGGGGGCCGGGTGAGACCCAGTACTTC; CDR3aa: CASSTTKIIAGGPGETQYF
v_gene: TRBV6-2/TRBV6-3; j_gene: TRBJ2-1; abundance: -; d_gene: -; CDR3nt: TGTGCCAGCAGTTATGTCCGAGGGGAGCAGTTCTTC; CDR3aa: CASSYVRGEQFF
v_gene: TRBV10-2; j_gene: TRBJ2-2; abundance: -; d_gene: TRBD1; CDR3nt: TGCGCCAGCAGTTACGGGACAGCTGTGAACACCGGGGAGCTGTTTTTT; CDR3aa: CASSYGTAVNTGELFF
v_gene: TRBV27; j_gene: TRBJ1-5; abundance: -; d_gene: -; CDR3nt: TGTGCCAGCAGTTTACAGGTCAATCAGCCCCAGCATTTT; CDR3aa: CASSLQVNQPQHF
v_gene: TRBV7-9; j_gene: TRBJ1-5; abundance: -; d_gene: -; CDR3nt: TGTGCCAGCAGCTTAGATACAGGTGGCAATCAGCCCCAGCATTTT; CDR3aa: CASSLDTGGNQPQHF
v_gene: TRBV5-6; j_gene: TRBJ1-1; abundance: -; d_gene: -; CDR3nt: TGTGCCAGCAGCCCCGTAGAGAACACTGAAGCTTTCTTT; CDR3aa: CASSPVENTEAFF
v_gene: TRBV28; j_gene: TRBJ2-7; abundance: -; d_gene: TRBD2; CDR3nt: TGTGCCAGCAGCGGACCCAGGACTAGCGGCTCCTACGAGCAGTACTTC; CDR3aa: CASSGPRTSGSYEQYF